This T cell receptor beta chain was captured by sequencing in a study of blood T cell repertoires in COVID-19. Across the study: The United States, Italy and Spain were the sources of the acute and convalescent COVID-19 samples. Sample material is recorded as cDNA or gDNA derived from T cells, B-cell-depleted T cells, or PBMCs.

Authors' data handling: Amplifying reference gene primers gave estimates of nucleated cell counts. Generated by immunoSEQ multiplex PCR, the TCRdb table keeps only in-frame clones and is missing some. V and J calls and clone size are given by that table; D and trimming were obtained from the DNA. Here the sample spans under 80,000 clones, 70% to 90% being singletons. V shed 0 bases, J shed 5 bases, and the junction held 2 bases outside the gene matches. The CDR3 totals 14 residues. The sample holds one count of this clone. V gene TRBV23-1 combines with J gene TRBJ2-5; 8 nucleotides line up with TRBD1. TRBV23-1 is known as an ORF, though its function is uncertain. The origin of this receptor is an elderly woman with active or convalescent COVID-19. Sample: peripheral blood. The CDR3 sequence is CASSQSTGAETQYF. CDR3 nucleotide sequence: TGCGCCAGCAGTCAATCGACAGGGGCCGAGACCCAGTACTTC.